This TCR beta chain was identified in a study of blood T cells in healthy people across ages. The study's findings and limits: Observed TCR beta diversity per million T cells went down as age went up. This fall followed a roughly linear course with age.

Germline CDR1 reads DFQATT; CDR2 reads SNEGSKA (reference sequence). This CDR3 has 13 residues. J lost 1 base, V lost 3 bases, and 2 bases had no gene match. This clonotype was recorded many times. The antigen is not known. Primed by a sample-barcoded 5' primer and a J-beta primer mix, a second PCR proceeded for about 6 to 11 cycles. Every individual sample yielded 2.5 million or more paired-end reads (each containing CDR3). TCRdb analysed the 5' RACE reads with MiXCR anew, one entry per CDR3 protein. The table shows approximately 850,000 distinct CDR3 sequences, with nearly 60% occurring only once. The V and J genes are TRBV20-1 and TRBJ2-7, with TRBD2 matching 8 bases. This TCR was sampled from a man aged 25-45 years in good health. The sample was blood. Here the CDR3 DNA reads TGCAGTGCTAGGCTAGCGGGTTCCTACGAGCAGTACTTC. Amino acid sequence: CSARLAGSYEQYF.